This T cell receptor (beta chain) stems from a study of blood T cells in healthy people across ages. The use of a sample-barcoded 5' primer and a J-beta primer mix characterized a second PCR of roughly 7 to 11 cycles. In TCRdb, the 5' RACE reads were re-called with MiXCR into one record per CDR3 protein. Of about 1.8 million distinct CDR3 sequences in the sample, less than 50% were seen once. This CDR3 has 13 amino acids. The germline V gene encodes CDR1 SEHNR and CDR2 FQNEAQ (reference sequence). The V end lost 2 bases, the J end lost 9 bases, and 8 bases lay between the germline ends. The chain recombines TRBV7-9 with TRBJ1-6; D is unresolved. The sequence was obtained from a middle-aged woman in good health. The source material was blood. The CDR3 region is CASSLSGPSPLHF. The DNA of the CDR3 is TGTGCCAGCAGCTTATCGGGTCCTTCACCCCTCCACTTT.